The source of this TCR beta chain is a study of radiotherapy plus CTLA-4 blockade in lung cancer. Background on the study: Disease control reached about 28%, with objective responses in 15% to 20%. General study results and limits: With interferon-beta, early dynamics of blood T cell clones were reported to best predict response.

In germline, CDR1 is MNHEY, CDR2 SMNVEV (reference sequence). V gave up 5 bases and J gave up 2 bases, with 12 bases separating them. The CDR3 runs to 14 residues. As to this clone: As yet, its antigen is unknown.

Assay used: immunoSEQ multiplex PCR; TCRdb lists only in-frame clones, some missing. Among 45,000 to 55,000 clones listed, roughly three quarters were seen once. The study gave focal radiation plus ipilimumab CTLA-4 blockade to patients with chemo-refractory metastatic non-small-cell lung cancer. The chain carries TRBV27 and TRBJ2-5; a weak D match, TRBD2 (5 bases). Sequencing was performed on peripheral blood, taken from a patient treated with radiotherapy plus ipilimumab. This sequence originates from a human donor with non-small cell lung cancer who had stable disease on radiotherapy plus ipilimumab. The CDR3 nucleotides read TGTGCCAGCAGTCCCAGGCGCGGGCAAGAGACCCAGTACTTC. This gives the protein CASSPRRGQETQYF.